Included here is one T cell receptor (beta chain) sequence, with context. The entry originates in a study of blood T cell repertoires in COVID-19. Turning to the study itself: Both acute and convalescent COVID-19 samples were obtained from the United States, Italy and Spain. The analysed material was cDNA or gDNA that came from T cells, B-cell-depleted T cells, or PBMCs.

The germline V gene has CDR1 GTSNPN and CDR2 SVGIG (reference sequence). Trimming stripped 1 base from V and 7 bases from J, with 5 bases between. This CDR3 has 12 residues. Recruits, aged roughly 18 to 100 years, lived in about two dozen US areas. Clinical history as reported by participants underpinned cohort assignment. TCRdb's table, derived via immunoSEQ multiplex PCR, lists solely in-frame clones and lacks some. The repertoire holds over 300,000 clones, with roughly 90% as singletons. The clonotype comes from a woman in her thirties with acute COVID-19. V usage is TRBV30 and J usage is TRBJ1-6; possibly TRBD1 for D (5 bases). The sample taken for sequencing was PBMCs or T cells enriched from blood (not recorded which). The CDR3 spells CAWSAGNSPLHF. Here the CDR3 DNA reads TGTGCCTGGAGTGCAGGGAATTCACCCCTCCACTTT.